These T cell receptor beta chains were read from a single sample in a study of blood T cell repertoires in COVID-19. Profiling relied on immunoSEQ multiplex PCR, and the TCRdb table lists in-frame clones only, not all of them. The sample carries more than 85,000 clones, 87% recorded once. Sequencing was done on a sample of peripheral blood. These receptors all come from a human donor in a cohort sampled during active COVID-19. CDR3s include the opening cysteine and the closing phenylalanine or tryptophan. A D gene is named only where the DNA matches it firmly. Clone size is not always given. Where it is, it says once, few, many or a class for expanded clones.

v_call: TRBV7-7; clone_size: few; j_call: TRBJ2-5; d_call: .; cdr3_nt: TGTGCTAGCAGCACAGGGAGGGGGATCCAAGAGACCCAGTACTTC; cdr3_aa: CASSTGRGIQETQYF
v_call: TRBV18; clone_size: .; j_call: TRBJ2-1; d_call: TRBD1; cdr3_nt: TGTGCAAGCAGGGGACAGGGATATGAGCAGTTCTTC; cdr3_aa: CASRGQGYEQFF
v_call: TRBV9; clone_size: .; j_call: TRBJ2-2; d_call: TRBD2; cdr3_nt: TGTGCCAGCAGCCCCGGACTAGCGGGACAAACCGGGGAGCTGTTTTTT; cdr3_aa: CASSPGLAGQTGELFF
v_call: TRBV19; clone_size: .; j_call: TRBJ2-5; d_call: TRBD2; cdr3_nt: TGTGCCAGTAGTATCGCTAGCGGGGGGGCAGGAGAGACCCAGTACTTC; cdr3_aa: CASSIASGGAGETQYF
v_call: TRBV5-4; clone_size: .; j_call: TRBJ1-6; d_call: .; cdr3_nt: TGTGCCAGCAGCTTGGAAGGCAGGGCGCGCCCCGGTTATTCACCCCTCCACTTT; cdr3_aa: CASSLEGRARPGYSPLHF
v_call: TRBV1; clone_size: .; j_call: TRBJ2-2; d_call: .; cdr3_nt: TGCACCAGCAGACCTAGGCCCACCTACACCGGGGAGCTGTTTTTT; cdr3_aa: CTSRPRPTYTGELFF
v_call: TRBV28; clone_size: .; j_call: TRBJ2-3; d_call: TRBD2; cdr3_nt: TGTGCCAGCAGTCCCAGCGGGGAAGCAGATACGCAGTATTTT; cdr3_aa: CASSPSGEADTQYF
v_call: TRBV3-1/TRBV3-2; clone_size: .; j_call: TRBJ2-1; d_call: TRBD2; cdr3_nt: TGTGCCAGCAGCCAAGTTCCTGGGCTAGCGGTCTACAATGAGCAGTTCTTC; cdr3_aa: CASSQVPGLAVYNEQFF
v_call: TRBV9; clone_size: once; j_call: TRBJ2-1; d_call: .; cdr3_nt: TGTGCCAGCAGCGACAGCTCCTACAATGAGCAGTTCTTC; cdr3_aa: CASSDSSYNEQFF
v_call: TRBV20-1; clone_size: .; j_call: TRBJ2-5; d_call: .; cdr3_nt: TGCAGTGAGCAGGGTGGTGGGACCCAGTACTTC; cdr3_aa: CSEQGGGTQYF
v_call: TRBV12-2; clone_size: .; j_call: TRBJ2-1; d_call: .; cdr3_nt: TGTGCAAGTCGCTTGGGACTAGCGGGAGAGGATCTGCGGTCGGATGAGCAGTTCTTC; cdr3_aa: CASRLGLAGEDLRSDEQFF